This T cell receptor beta chain was recorded in a study of T cell responses to AZD1222 COVID-19 vaccine. Turning to the study itself: Investigators merged groups given second doses at roughly 4 or roughly 12 weeks.

Produced via immunoSEQ multiplex PCR; TCRdb's table is partial and in-frame only. The sample carries over 150,000 clones, 87% recorded once. Germline V gene lookup returns CDR1 SGHRS and CDR2 YFSETQ. V lost 5 bases, J lost 1 base, and 12 bases lay in between. This CDR3 contains 15 residues. Notes on the study in general: Epitopes outside B.1.351 and B.1.1.7 mutated regions reportedly drew nearly half of spike TCRs.

Notes on this clone: Its matching antigen is unknown.

The sample here was peripheral blood, taken on day 0 of AZD1222 vaccination. This rearrangement joins TRBV5-1 to TRBJ1-4, with D hard to call. This TCR came from an adult in good health. CDR3 protein: CASRGSGRTNEKLFF. In DNA form, the CDR3 reads TGCGCCAGCAGAGGGTCAGGACGAACTAATGAAAAACTGTTTTTT.